This TCR beta chain originates from a study of T cells after yellow fever vaccination. Study-wide context: Fractions of low cell number were prepared using SMART-Seq v4 Ultra Low Input.

CDR3 length: 15 amino acids. Germline V gene sequence: CDR1 MNHEY, CDR2 SVGAGI. Trimming took 7 bases from V and 4 from J; bases not matched to a gene: 9. Study observations and caveats: Among primary-vaccination clones, most reappeared after the booster, at around 97% for CD4 and roughly 90% for CD8.

Conversion of TCR transcripts into cDNA relied on 5'RACE template switching, which added a universal primer site and UMIs. From the 5' RACE reads, TCRdb called clonotypes with MiXCR, one entry per CDR3 protein. Here the sample spans hundreds of thousands of distinct CDR3 sequences, approximately 13% being singletons. Points on this clonotype: The antigen remains undetermined.

This TCR was sampled from a man aged 30-40 years who received the YFV17D yellow fever vaccine. The V and J genes are TRBV6-5 and TRBJ1-5; 8 bases are shared with TRBD1. The material sequenced was PBMCs, taken on the day of the yellow fever booster vaccination. DNA for the CDR3: TGTGCCAGCACTCAATCGACAGGGGTGAATCAGCCCCAGCATTTT. Amino acid sequence: CASTQSTGVNQPQHF.